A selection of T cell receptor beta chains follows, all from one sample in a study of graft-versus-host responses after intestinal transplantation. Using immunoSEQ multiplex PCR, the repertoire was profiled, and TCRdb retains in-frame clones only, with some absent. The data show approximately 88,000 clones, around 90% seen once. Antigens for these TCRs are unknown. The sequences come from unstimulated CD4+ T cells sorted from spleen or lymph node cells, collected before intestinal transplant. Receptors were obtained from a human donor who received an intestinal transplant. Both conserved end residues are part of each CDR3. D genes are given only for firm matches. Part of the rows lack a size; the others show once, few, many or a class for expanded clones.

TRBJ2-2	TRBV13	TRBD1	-	CASSLQGAGNTGELFF	TGTGCCAGCAGTCTTCAGGGGGCGGGGAACACCGGGGAGCTGTTTTTT
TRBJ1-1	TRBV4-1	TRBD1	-	CASSQDPRQGWQTLAEAFF	TGCGCCAGCAGCCAAGATCCGCGACAGGGGTGGCAAACTTTGGCGGAGGCTTTCTTT
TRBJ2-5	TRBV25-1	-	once	CASSEAVIQETQYF	TGTGCCAGCAGTGAGGCGGTCATCCAAGAGACCCAGTACTTC
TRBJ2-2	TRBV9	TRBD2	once	CASSPRAAGGQGELFF	TGTGCCAGCAGCCCTCGCGCAGCGGGGGGGCAAGGGGAGCTGTTTTTT
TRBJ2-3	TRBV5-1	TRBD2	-	CASSSRLAGGGTDTQYF	TGCGCCAGCAGCTCCCGACTAGCGGGGGGGGGCACAGATACGCAGTATTTT
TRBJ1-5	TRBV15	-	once	CATSRVAAPGSNQPQHF	TGTGCCACCAGCAGAGTGGCAGCCCCGGGAAGCAATCAGCCCCAGCATTTT
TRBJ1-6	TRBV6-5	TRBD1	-	CASSYYRGQNNSPLHF	TGTGCCAGCAGTTACTACAGGGGGCAAAATAATTCACCCCTCCACTTT
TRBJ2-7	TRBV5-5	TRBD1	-	CASSRATGATLSYEQYF	TGTGCCAGCAGCCGGGCAACAGGGGCGACCCTCTCCTACGAGCAGTACTTC
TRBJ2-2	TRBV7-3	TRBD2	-	CASSPRAGGRAGELFF	TGTGCCAGCAGCCCCAGAGCGGGGGGAAGAGCCGGGGAGCTGTTTTTT
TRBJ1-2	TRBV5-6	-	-	CASSLSGPAYGYTF	TGTGCCAGCAGCTTATCAGGGCCGGCCTATGGCTACACCTTC
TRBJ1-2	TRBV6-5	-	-	CASSAGGYGYTF	TGTGCCAGCAGTGCGGGGGGGTATGGCTACACCTTC
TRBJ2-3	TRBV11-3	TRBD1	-	CASSSRGPDTQYF	TGTGCCAGCAGCTCCAGGGGGCCAGATACGCAGTATTTT
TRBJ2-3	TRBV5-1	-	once	CASSTEGGSTDTQYF	TGCGCCAGCAGTACCGAAGGGGGAAGCACAGATACGCAGTATTTT
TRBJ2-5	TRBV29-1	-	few	CSVEAITGETQYF	TGCAGCGTTGAGGCAATTACGGGGGAGACCCAGTACTTC
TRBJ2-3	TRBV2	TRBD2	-	CASSRLAGADTQYF	TGTGCCAGCAGTCGACTAGCGGGGGCAGATACGCAGTATTTT
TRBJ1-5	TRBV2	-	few	CASSAHGGASSNQPQHF	TGTGCCAGCAGTGCCCACGGCGGCGCTTCAAGCAATCAGCCCCAGCATTTT
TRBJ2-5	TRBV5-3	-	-	CARSLSSSRETQYF	TGTGCCAGAAGCTTGTCGTCTAGCAGGGAGACCCAGTACTTC
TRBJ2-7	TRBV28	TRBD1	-	CASSLLGTGNEQYF	TGTGCCAGCAGTTTATTGGGGACAGGGAACGAGCAGTACTTC
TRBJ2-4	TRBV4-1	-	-	CASRRGGIQYF	TGCGCCAGCCGTCGGGGTGGCATTCAGTACTTC
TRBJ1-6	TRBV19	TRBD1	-	CASSIGTGGDSPLHF	TGTGCCAGTAGTATTGGGACAGGGGGGGATTCACCCCTCCACTTT
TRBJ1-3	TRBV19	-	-	CASSGVTGNTIYF	TGTGCCAGTAGCGGGGTAACGGGAAACACCATATATTTT
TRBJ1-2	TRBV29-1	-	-	CSVEDRPLGGGYTF	TGCAGCGTTGAAGATCGCCCACTCGGAGGTGGCTACACCTTC
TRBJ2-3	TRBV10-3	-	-	CAISGGPTDTQYF	TGTGCCATCAGTGGGGGGCCCACAGATACGCAGTATTTT
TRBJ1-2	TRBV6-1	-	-	CASSGGLGYGYTF	TGTGCCAGCAGTGGGGGGCTAGGCTATGGCTACACCTTC
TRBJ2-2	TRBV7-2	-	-	CASSSRGGFAGELFF	TGTGCCAGCAGCTCCAGGGGTGGGTTTGCCGGGGAGCTGTTTTTT
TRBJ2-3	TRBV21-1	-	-	CAMGSRDTQYF	TGTGCCATGGGGAGCAGAGATACGCAGTATTTT
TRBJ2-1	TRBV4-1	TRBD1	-	CASSRTGVGSYNEQFF	TGCGCCAGCAGCCGCACAGGGGTTGGATCCTACAATGAGCAGTTCTTC
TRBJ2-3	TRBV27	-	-	CASSYYRGRWTFDTQYF	TGTGCCAGCAGTTACTACCGGGGGAGATGGACGTTCGATACGCAGTATTTT
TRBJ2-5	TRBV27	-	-	CASRKQVQETQYF	TGTGCCAGCAGGAAACAGGTCCAAGAGACCCAGTACTTC
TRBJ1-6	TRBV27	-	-	CASSLDSPYNSPLHF	TGTGCCAGCAGCCTGGACAGCCCCTATAATTCACCCCTCCACTTT
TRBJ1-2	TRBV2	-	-	CASSREAGYGYTF	TGTGCCAGCTCCAGGGAGGCGGGCTATGGCTACACCTTC
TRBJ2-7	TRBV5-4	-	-	CASSFPGGPGSYEQYF	TGTGCCAGCAGCTTCCCCGGGGGGCCCGGCTCCTACGAGCAGTACTTC
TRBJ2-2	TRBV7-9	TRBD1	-	CASSAQGVPTGELFF	TGTGCCAGCAGCGCCCAGGGGGTCCCCACCGGGGAGCTGTTTTTT
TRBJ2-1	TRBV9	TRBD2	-	CASSGGGSSYNEQFF	TGTGCCAGCAGCGGCGGGGGGAGCTCCTACAATGAGCAGTTCTTC
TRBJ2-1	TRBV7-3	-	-	CASSKDSYNEQFF	TGTGCCAGCAGCAAAGACAGTTACAATGAGCAGTTCTTC
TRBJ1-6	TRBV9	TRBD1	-	CASSVEPGQGKSPLHF	TGTGCCAGCAGCGTAGAGCCCGGACAGGGTAAATCACCCCTCCACTTT
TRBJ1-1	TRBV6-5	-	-	CASSYSTGNTEAFF	TGTGCCAGCAGTTACTCGACTGGGAACACTGAAGCTTTCTTT
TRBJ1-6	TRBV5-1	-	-	CASSYARTPDNSPLHF	TGCGCCAGCAGCTACGCCCGGACTCCTGATAATTCACCCCTCCACTTT
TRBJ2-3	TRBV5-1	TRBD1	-	CASSPGGPTDTQYF	TGCGCCAGCAGCCCAGGGGGCCCCACAGATACGCAGTATTTT
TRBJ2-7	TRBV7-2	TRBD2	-	CASSHSGGVSYEQYF	TGTGCCAGCAGCCATAGCGGGGGGGTCTCCTACGAGCAGTACTTC
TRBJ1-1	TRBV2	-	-	CASDPGGRLSEAFF	TGTGCCAGCGACCCGGGGGGCAGGTTATCTGAAGCTTTCTTT
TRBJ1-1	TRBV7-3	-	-	CASSLTPGTEAFF	TGTGCCAGCAGCTTAACGCCCGGGACTGAAGCTTTCTTT
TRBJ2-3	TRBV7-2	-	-	CASSPTGWVDTQYF	TGTGCCAGCAGCCCGACGGGTTGGGTAGATACGCAGTATTTT
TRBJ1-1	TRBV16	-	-	CASSLTTEVAFF	TGTGCCAGCAGCCTGACGACAGAGGTAGCTTTCTTT
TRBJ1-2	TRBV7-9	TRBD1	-	CASSRGTGGGYTF	TGTGCCAGCAGCAGGGGGACAGGGGGCGGCTACACCTTC